This entry lists 27 T cell receptor beta chains sequenced from one sample in a study of PD-1 blockade in classical Hodgkin lymphoma. Only in-frame clones appear in the TCRdb table, and some are missing; sequencing was by immunoSEQ multiplex PCR. The profile shows 20,000 to 25,000 clones, around 94% of them singletons. Time point given: newly diagnosed, previously untreated cHL patient sample. Sequencing was performed on peripheral blood mononuclear cells (PBMCs). The source is a human donor with classical Hodgkin lymphoma.

The chain links TRBV5-6 to TRBJ1-4, with D perhaps matching TRBD1 (6 bases). Trimming pared 2 bases from V and 6 bases from J, leaving 11 bases between. Germline V gene sequence: CDR1 SGHDT, CDR2 YYEEEE. The CDR3 consists of 14 residues. CDR3 residues: CASSLQGGDEKLFF. The CDR3 nucleotides are TGTGCCAGCAGCTTACAGGGAGGGGATGAAAAACTGTTTTTT.

This chain uses TRBV29-1 with TRBJ2-6; no clear D gene. Trimming stripped 3 bases from V and 0 bases from J, with 3 bases between. Germline V CDR1 and CDR2: SQVTM, ANQGSEA. The CDR3 has 13 residues. CDR3 residues: CSVDSSGANVLTF. The DNA for the CDR3 is TGCAGCGTTGACAGCTCTGGGGCCAACGTCCTGACTTTC.

V is TRBV15 and J is TRBJ2-7, with 11 bases that match TRBD2. CDR1 is LNHNV and CDR2 is YYDKDF in the germline V gene (reference sequence). The CDR3 is 14 amino acids. V gave up 3 bases and J gave up 6 bases; unmatched junction bases: 4. The CDR3 DNA reads as TGTGCCACCAGCAGGGAGGGACTAGCGGCCGAGCAGTACTTC. Its translation: CATSREGLAAEQYF.

The rearrangement joins TRBV9 to TRBJ2-2; either TRBD1 or TRBD2 may fit D (5 bases each). V was cut by 0 bases and J by 5 bases, with 8 bases left in between. CDR3 length: 14 amino acids. Germline loops: CDR1 SGDLS, CDR2 YYNGEE. CDR3 DNA: TGTGCCAGCAGCGTAGAATGGGGGACCGGGGAGCTGTTTTTT. Its translation is CASSVEWGTGELFF.

This clone was seen only once. The J gene is TRBJ2-3, the V gene TRBV7-9; 7 bases agree with TRBD2. The germline CDR1 and CDR2 sequences are SEHNR and FQNEAQ (reference sequence). The CDR3 has 16 amino acids. V shed 4 bases, J shed 3 bases, and the junction held 10 bases outside the gene matches. The CDR3 DNA follows: TGTGCCAGCAGCTCGGACCGGGACTACCTGACAGATACGCAGTATTTT. Amino acids: CASSSDRDYLTDTQYF.

The chain's CDR3 is CAWSVFSSTEQFF. In nucleotides, the CDR3 is TGTGCCTGGAGTGTATTTTCTAGCACTGAGCAGTTCTTC. The rearrangement joins TRBV30 to TRBJ2-1, with D perhaps TRBD2 (5 bases). V lost 0 bases to trimming and J lost 9 bases, with 12 bases between them. The CDR3 totals 13 residues. Per the germline V gene, CDR1 is GTSNPN and CDR2 is SVGIG (reference sequence).

This chain joins TRBV2 and TRBJ1-2, with D perhaps TRBD1 (6 bases). The V gene lost 7 bases and the J gene lost 4 bases, with 13 bases spanning the gap. CDR3 length: 13 amino acids. Germline CDR1 and CDR2: SNHLY and FYNNEI. CDR3 sequence (DNA): TGTGCCAGCAACCTACAGGGAAGCTATGGCTACACCTTC. Amino acid sequence: CASNLQGSYGYTF.

J is TRBJ2-1 and V is TRBV10-3, with 8 positions matching TRBD1. V was pared by 7 bases and J by 5 bases, with 7 bases of the junction left unmatched. The germline V gene encodes CDR1 ENHRY and CDR2 SYGVKD. This CDR3 comprises 14 residues. CDR3 region: CAITQGAWDNEQFF. The CDR3 DNA follows: TGTGCCATCACCCAGGGGGCCTGGGACAATGAGCAGTTCTTC.

The chain couples TRBV28 to TRBJ1-5; a weak D match, TRBD1 (5 bases). Trimming shortened V by 3 bases and J by 11 bases, and 14 bases separated the two germline ends. The CDR3 is made up of 13 amino acids. Germline loops: CDR1 MDHEN, CDR2 SYDVKM. The CDR3 protein is CASSFPSTGAQHF. CDR3 DNA: TGTGCCAGCAGTTTTCCCTCGACGGGGGCCCAGCATTTT.

The chain combines TRBV10-2 with TRBJ2-1; D is perhaps TRBD2 (5 bases). The V end was cut by 7 bases, the J end by 4 bases, with 17 bases between. The CDR3 totals 15 residues. Germline assignment: CDR1 WSHSY and CDR2 SAAADI. The CDR3 nucleotides are TGCGCCAGCACGCCTCAGAACGGGAAGTACAATGAGCAGTTCTTC. Protein product: CASTPQNGKYNEQFF.

J is TRBJ2-7 and V is TRBV9; D uncertain. Germline-derived CDR1 and CDR2 are SGDLS and YYNGEE. The V gene lost 4 bases and the J gene lost 8 bases, with 13 bases spanning the gap. The CDR3 covers 12 residues. CDR3 DNA sequence: TGTGCCAGCAGCAAACCATCCGAGAAGCAGTACTTC. It specifies CASSKPSEKQYF. Variable domain in full (rest from reference TRBV9 and TRBJ2-7): DSGVTQTPKHLITATGQRVTLRCSPRSGDLSVYWYQQSLDQGLQFLIQYYNGEERAKGNILERFSAQQFPDLHSELNLSSLELGDSALYFCASSKPSEKQYFGPGTRLTVT.

V and J are TRBV29-1 and TRBJ2-1; possible D gene TRBD1, 5 bases. This CDR3 has 11 amino acids. CDR1 and CDR2 (germline): SQVTM, ANQGSEA. Trimming stripped 3 bases from V and 10 bases from J, with 10 bases between. The CDR3 here is CSVEDIGEQFF. Here the CDR3 DNA reads TGCAGCGTTGAGGACATAGGGGAGCAGTTCTTC.

The chain joins TRBV11-3 to TRBJ1-1; a weak D match, TRBD1 (5 bases). The CDR3 contains 13 residues. Trimming removed 6 bases from V and 4 bases from J, with 12 bases in between. Germline lookup yields CDR1 SGHNT and CDR2 YENEEA. CDR3 nucleotides: TGTGCCAGCAGTTTGTGGGGGGGCACTGAAGCTTTCTTT. This codes for CASSLWGGTEAFF. Filled out from reference TRBV11-3 and TRBJ1-1, the complete variable domain reads EAGVVQSPRYKIIEKKQPVAFWCNPISGHNTLYWYLQNLGQGPELLIRYENEEAVDDSQLPKDRFSAERLKGVDSTLKIQPAELGDSAVYLCASSLWGGTEAFFGQGTRLTVV.

The rearrangement links TRBV6-1 to TRBJ2-3; a weak D match, TRBD2 (6 bases). V was clipped by 7 bases and J by 3 bases, with 17 bases between them. Germline CDR1 and CDR2: MNHNS and SASEGT. The CDR3 is 15 amino acids. Here the CDR3 DNA reads TGTGCCAGCACCCTACCTGGGAGCGGGACAGATACGCAGTATTTT. Its translation: CASTLPGSGTDTQYF.

This clone came up once. The chain recombines TRBV11-3 with TRBJ2-1; D ambiguous. The V gene's germline CDR1 is SGHNT and CDR2 YENEEA. Trimming took off 3 bases at V and 5 bases at J, with 11 bases between the two ends. CDR3 length: 14 residues. This CDR3 reads CASSFGEPDNEQFF. The CDR3, as DNA: TGTGCCAGCAGCTTTGGCGAGCCAGACAATGAGCAGTTCTTC.

The rearrangement joins TRBV4-2 to TRBJ1-1, with a weak D call TRBD1 (6 bases). CDR3 length: 14 residues. The V end was cut by 4 bases, the J end by 4 bases, with 13 bases between. CDR1 LGHNA and CDR2 YNFKEQ come from the germline V gene. Here the CDR3 reads CASSRQDRPTEAFF. In DNA form, the CDR3 reads TGTGCCAGCAGCCGTCAGGACAGACCCACTGAAGCTTTCTTT.

In nucleotides, the CDR3 is TGTGCCAGCAGCTTAATCCGGGGCCGCGGGGAGCTGTTTTTT. Residues: CASSLIRGRGELFF. The chain combines TRBV7-8 with TRBJ2-2; D possibly uses TRBD1 or TRBD2 (5 bases each). The V gene lost 2 bases and the J gene lost 7 bases, with 11 bases spanning the gap. Germline-derived CDR1 and CDR2 are SGHVS and FQNEAQ. The CDR3 totals 14 residues.

The chain combines TRBV9 with TRBJ2-1; 8 nucleotides align to TRBD2. Per the germline V gene, CDR1 is SGDLS and CDR2 is YYNGEE. This CDR3 contains 15 residues. The V and J ends lost 2 bases and 2 bases, in that order; junction bases with no gene match: 3. The DNA of the CDR3 is TGTGCCAGCAGCGTTGTGGGACTAGCCTACAATGAGCAGTTCTTC. It encodes CASSVVGLAYNEQFF.

V and J are TRBV5-1 and TRBJ1-1; 8 nucleotides agree with TRBD1. V shed 4 bases and J 0 bases; nucleotides not matched to a gene: 14. Germline V gives CDR1 SGHRS, CDR2 YFSETQ. The length of the CDR3 is 18 residues. The CDR3 is CASSPTGAATLMNTEAFF. DNA of the CDR3: TGCGCCAGCAGCCCGACAGGGGCGGCCACCTTAATGAACACTGAAGCTTTCTTT. Combining the CDR3 with reference TRBV5-1 and TRBJ1-1 gives the whole variable domain KAGVTQTPRYLIKTRGQQVTLSCSPISGHRSVSWYQQTPGQGLQFLFEYFSETQRNKGNFPGRFSGRQFSNSRSEMNVSTLELGDSALYLCASSPTGAATLMNTEAFFGQGTRLTVV.

This clone was detected only once. The rearrangement uses TRBV6-6 and TRBJ2-7; D possibly corresponds to TRBD1 (6 bases). The germline V gene encodes CDR1 MNHNY and CDR2 SVGAGI (reference sequence). The V end lost 5 bases, the J end lost 3 bases, and 14 bases lay between the germline ends. The CDR3 covers 14 residues. The CDR3 protein is CASSTSGTLYEQYF. In DNA, the CDR3 is TGTGCCAGCAGTACCTCCGGGACACTCTACGAGCAGTACTTC.

The chain joins TRBV6-5 to TRBJ1-2, with 8 bases matching TRBD1. The CDR3 runs 15 residues. Unmatched junction bases numbered 9, after V lost 5 bases and J lost 4 bases. Germline loops: CDR1 MNHEY, CDR2 SVGAGI. CDR3 in amino acids: CASSGQGSRPYGYTF. In DNA form, the CDR3 reads TGTGCCAGCAGTGGACAGGGAAGTCGTCCCTATGGCTACACCTTC.

V gene TRBV7-3 combines with J gene TRBJ1-3; D is undetermined. Germline CDR1 reads SGHTA; CDR2 reads FQGTGA. This CDR3 region has 13 residues. V was shortened by 0 bases and J by 4 bases, with 4 bases between the two germline ends. The CDR3 is CASSLTPGNTIYF. As DNA, the CDR3 is TGTGCCAGCAGCTTAACTCCCGGAAACACCATATATTTT. Together with reference TRBV7-3 and TRBJ1-3, the CDR3 gives the full variable domain: GAGVSQTPSNKVTEKGKYVELRCDPISGHTALYWYRQSLGQGPEFLIYFQGTGAADDSGLPNDRFFAVRPEGSVSTLKIQRTERGDSAVYLCASSLTPGNTIYFGEGSWLTVV.

The chain uses TRBV19 and TRBJ2-3; D might be TRBD2 (6 bases). CDR1 and CDR2 (germline): LNHDA, SQIVND (reference sequence). The CDR3 sequence is 15 residues long. V dropped 3 bases and J dropped 6 bases, with 16 bases sitting between them. The CDR3 loop is CASSMGLLTWDTQYF. CDR3 DNA sequence: TGTGCCAGTAGTATGGGACTCCTAACGTGGGATACGCAGTATTTT.

The rearrangement joins TRBV14 to TRBJ2-1, with 13 bases identical to TRBD2. V shed 0 bases, J shed 7 bases, and the junction held 6 bases outside the gene matches. CDR3 length: 17 amino acids. Germline V gene data show CDR1 as SGHDN and CDR2 as FVKESK. DNA of the CDR3: TGTGCCAGCAGCCAAGAGTTACTAGCGGGGGGGCCAAATGAGCAGTTCTTC. Encoded protein: CASSQELLAGGPNEQFF.

The V and J genes are TRBV5-1 and TRBJ1-1, with unresolved D. The V and J ends lost 4 bases and 1 base respectively, with 8 bases between them. Germline V lookup: CDR1 SGHRS, CDR2 YFSETQ. There are 13 residues in the CDR3. The CDR3 is CASSARGNTEAFF. For the CDR3, the DNA is TGCGCCAGCAGCGCCCGGGGGAACACTGAAGCTTTCTTT.

The chain has TRBV9 and TRBJ1-5; D gene uncertain. CDR1 and CDR2 (germline): SGDLS, YYNGEE. The CDR3 runs 13 residues. Trimming took 0 bases from V and 7 from J, leaving 8 bases between them. The CDR3 DNA reads as TGTGCCAGCAGCGTAGCCATGGGGCAGCCCCAGCATTTT. As protein: CASSVAMGQPQHF.

The gene calls are TRBV28 and TRBJ1-1; tentative D call: TRBD1 (5 bases). The germline gives CDR1 MDHEN, CDR2 SYDVKM. Trimming shortened V by 8 bases and J by 1 base, and 11 bases separated the two germline ends. The CDR3 is made up of 13 amino acids. The CDR3 here is CASRTGTNTEAFF. In DNA form, the CDR3 reads TGTGCCAGCCGAACAGGAACGAACACTGAAGCTTTCTTT. Full variable domain (missing parts from reference TRBV28 and TRBJ1-1): DVKVTQSSRYLVKRTGEKVFLECVQDMDHENMFWYRQDPGLGLRLIYFSYDVKMKEKGDIPEGYSVSREKKERFSLILESASTNQTSMYLCASRTGTNTEAFFGQGTRLTVV.